A selection of T cell receptor beta chains follows, all from one sample in a study of tumor-infiltrating lymphocytes in localized non-small cell lung cancer. Libraries were prepared by immunoSEQ multiplex PCR; TCRdb keeps only in-frame clonotypes and omits some of them. The sample records some 22,000 clones, 69% being singletons. Sequencing input: lung tumor tissue. The receptors originated from a human donor with non-small cell lung cancer. The CDR3 runs from the conserved cysteine through the conserved F or W. Each record gives: J gene, V gene, clone size, D gene, CDR3 DNA, CDR3 protein. D genes are given only for firm matches. Some rows mark clone size as missing; the rest say once, few, many or name a class of expanded clone.

j_call: TRBJ2-1
v_call: TRBV18
clone_size: NA
d_call: NA
cdr3_nt: TGTGCCAGCTCACCACCAGCGCGGTCCTACAATGAGCAGTTCTTC
cdr3_aa: CASSPPARSYNEQFF

j_call: TRBJ1-1
v_call: TRBV5-1
clone_size: once
d_call: NA
cdr3_nt: TGCGCCAGCAGAGCGGAGGGGACTGAAGCTTTCTTT
cdr3_aa: CASRAEGTEAFF

j_call: TRBJ1-5
v_call: TRBV20-1
clone_size: NA
d_call: NA
cdr3_nt: TGCAGTGCTAGAAGTGATCAGCCCCAGCATTTT
cdr3_aa: CSARSDQPQHF

j_call: TRBJ1-2
v_call: TRBV5-1
clone_size: NA
d_call: TRBD1
cdr3_nt: TGCGCCAGCAGCTTACAGGGGGAGTATGGCTACACCTTC
cdr3_aa: CASSLQGEYGYTF

j_call: TRBJ1-6
v_call: TRBV30
clone_size: NA
d_call: NA
cdr3_nt: TGTGCCTGGAGTGTACGGGGTGGAGGGAATTCACCCCTCCACTTT
cdr3_aa: CAWSVRGGGNSPLHF

j_call: TRBJ2-5
v_call: TRBV7-9
clone_size: NA
d_call: NA
cdr3_nt: TGTGCCAGCAGCTTTAGAGGAGACGGGGGAGAGACCCAGTACTTC
cdr3_aa: CASSFRGDGGETQYF

j_call: TRBJ1-2
v_call: TRBV5-6
clone_size: NA
d_call: TRBD1
cdr3_nt: TGTGCCAGCAGCTCGGACAGGGGGCTATATCCTAACTATGGCTACACCTTC
cdr3_aa: CASSSDRGLYPNYGYTF

j_call: TRBJ2-5
v_call: TRBV5-1
clone_size: NA
d_call: NA
cdr3_nt: TGCGCCAGCAGCTTGGACCAAGAGACCCAGTACTTC
cdr3_aa: CASSLDQETQYF

j_call: TRBJ2-7
v_call: TRBV2
clone_size: NA
d_call: TRBD1
cdr3_nt: TGTGCCAGCAGCCGGGGACAGGGCCCGTACGAGCAGTACTTC
cdr3_aa: CASSRGQGPYEQYF

j_call: TRBJ1-1
v_call: TRBV7-9
clone_size: NA
d_call: NA
cdr3_nt: TGTGCCAGCAGCTTAGCCTTTACTGAAGCTTTCTTT
cdr3_aa: CASSLAFTEAFF

j_call: TRBJ1-5
v_call: TRBV28
clone_size: NA
d_call: NA
cdr3_nt: TGTGCCAGCAGTTCCCCCGAGGGCTTTAATCAGCCCCAGCATTTT
cdr3_aa: CASSSPEGFNQPQHF

j_call: TRBJ2-7
v_call: TRBV28
clone_size: few
d_call: NA
cdr3_nt: TGTGCCAGCAGTTACGGGGACGAGCAGTACTTC
cdr3_aa: CASSYGDEQYF

j_call: TRBJ1-3
v_call: TRBV5-5
clone_size: NA
d_call: NA
cdr3_nt: TGTGCCAGCAGCTCCCGGGAGGGGCATGACACCATATATTTT
cdr3_aa: CASSSREGHDTIYF

j_call: TRBJ1-4
v_call: TRBV28
clone_size: NA
d_call: NA
cdr3_nt: TGTGCCAGCAGAGACCACAGCGTTAATGAAAAACTGTTTTTT
cdr3_aa: CASRDHSVNEKLFF

j_call: TRBJ1-4
v_call: TRBV9
clone_size: NA
d_call: NA
cdr3_nt: TGTGCCAGCAGCGCGGGGGCAACTAATGAAAAACTGTTTTTT
cdr3_aa: CASSAGATNEKLFF

j_call: TRBJ1-2
v_call: TRBV7-2
clone_size: NA
d_call: NA
cdr3_nt: TGTGCCAGCAGCTTAGAGTATTCGGGGGCAGATGGCTACACCTTC
cdr3_aa: CASSLEYSGADGYTF

j_call: TRBJ2-1
v_call: TRBV4-1
clone_size: NA
d_call: NA
cdr3_nt: TGCGCCAGCAGCCAAGATCTAGCCTACCTAAAGGAGCAGTTCTTC
cdr3_aa: CASSQDLAYLKEQFF

j_call: TRBJ2-1
v_call: TRBV28
clone_size: NA
d_call: NA
cdr3_nt: TGTGCCAGCAGTTTAGTCTTCAATGAGCAGTTCTTC
cdr3_aa: CASSLVFNEQFF

j_call: TRBJ1-4
v_call: TRBV5-6
clone_size: NA
d_call: NA
cdr3_nt: TGTGCCAGCAGCCCGGGACGGGGGGATGAAAAACTGTTTTTT
cdr3_aa: CASSPGRGDEKLFF

j_call: TRBJ1-4
v_call: TRBV28
clone_size: NA
d_call: TRBD1
cdr3_nt: TGTGCCAGCAGGGGGAATTCCGGGACAGGGAATGAAAAACTGTTTTTT
cdr3_aa: CASRGNSGTGNEKLFF

j_call: TRBJ2-5
v_call: TRBV7-3
clone_size: NA
d_call: TRBD1
cdr3_nt: TGTGCCAGCAGCTTAACTCGAGGGGGCTTAGAGACCCAGTACTTC
cdr3_aa: CASSLTRGGLETQYF

j_call: TRBJ2-7
v_call: TRBV10-3
clone_size: NA
d_call: NA
cdr3_nt: TGTGCCATCGCCCGGGACGCGTTCTACGAGCAGTACTTC
cdr3_aa: CAIARDAFYEQYF

j_call: TRBJ1-5
v_call: TRBV4-2
clone_size: NA
d_call: NA
cdr3_nt: TGTGCCAGCAGCCAAGTAGATCCTAGCAATCAGCCCCAGCATTTT
cdr3_aa: CASSQVDPSNQPQHF

j_call: TRBJ2-1
v_call: TRBV5-5
clone_size: NA
d_call: NA
cdr3_nt: TGTGCCAGCAGCTTGGGAGGCATGCCGAGCTCCTACAATGAGCAGTTCTTC
cdr3_aa: CASSLGGMPSSYNEQFF

j_call: TRBJ2-1
v_call: TRBV5-4
clone_size: NA
d_call: TRBD2
cdr3_nt: TGTGCCAGCAGCCCTCTAGCTGGGAGGGCCGATGAGCAGTTCTTC
cdr3_aa: CASSPLAGRADEQFF

j_call: TRBJ1-5
v_call: TRBV7-8
clone_size: NA
d_call: TRBD1
cdr3_nt: TGTGCCAGCAGTCCTACAGGGGGCAGGAATCAGCCCCAGCATTTT
cdr3_aa: CASSPTGGRNQPQHF

j_call: TRBJ1-2
v_call: TRBV15
clone_size: NA
d_call: NA
cdr3_nt: TGTGCCACCAGCAGAGATGGCTATGGCTACACCTTC
cdr3_aa: CATSRDGYGYTF

j_call: TRBJ1-5
v_call: TRBV10-3
clone_size: medium-sized
d_call: NA
cdr3_nt: TGTGCCATCAGTCAGCAGGGTCATCAGCCCCAGCATTTT
cdr3_aa: CAISQQGHQPQHF

j_call: TRBJ1-1
v_call: TRBV7-2
clone_size: NA
d_call: TRBD1
cdr3_nt: TGTGCCAGCAGCTCATATCCGGGACAGGGAATAGTAGCTTTCTTT
cdr3_aa: CASSSYPGQGIVAFF

j_call: TRBJ2-5
v_call: TRBV28
clone_size: few
d_call: TRBD1
cdr3_nt: TGTGCCAGCAGCCCGGGACAGGGGGGCCAAGAGACCCAGTACTTC
cdr3_aa: CASSPGQGGQETQYF

j_call: TRBJ2-7
v_call: TRBV27
clone_size: NA
d_call: TRBD2
cdr3_nt: TGTGCCAGCAGCCCGGGACTAGCACCCTCCTACGAGCAGTACTTC
cdr3_aa: CASSPGLAPSYEQYF

j_call: TRBJ2-1
v_call: TRBV4-1
clone_size: NA
d_call: TRBD2
cdr3_nt: TGCGCCAGCAGCCAAGTAGTAGCGGGAGGTGGTGAGCAGTTCTTC
cdr3_aa: CASSQVVAGGGEQFF

j_call: TRBJ2-7
v_call: TRBV5-6
clone_size: NA
d_call: NA
cdr3_nt: TGTGCCAGCAGCTTTGGCCCCAACTACGAGCAGTACTTC
cdr3_aa: CASSFGPNYEQYF

j_call: TRBJ2-3
v_call: TRBV14
clone_size: few
d_call: TRBD2
cdr3_nt: TGTGCCAGCAGCCAAGAGTACCGAACTAGCGGGAGGGCTGACACAGATACGCAGTATTTT
cdr3_aa: CASSQEYRTSGRADTDTQYF

j_call: TRBJ2-2
v_call: TRBV7-6
clone_size: medium-sized
d_call: NA
cdr3_nt: TGTGCCAGCAGCTTAGAACACTTATCCGGGGAGCTGTTTTTT
cdr3_aa: CASSLEHLSGELFF

j_call: TRBJ1-4
v_call: TRBV19
clone_size: NA
d_call: TRBD1
cdr3_nt: TGTGCCAGTCTGGACAGGGGGGAGGAAAAACTGTTTTTT
cdr3_aa: CASLDRGEEKLFF

j_call: TRBJ1-1
v_call: TRBV6-1
clone_size: NA
d_call: TRBD1
cdr3_nt: TGTGCCAGCAGAGGAAGACAGGGCACTGAAGCTTTCTTT
cdr3_aa: CASRGRQGTEAFF

j_call: TRBJ1-2
v_call: TRBV29-1
clone_size: NA
d_call: TRBD1
cdr3_nt: TGCAGCGTTGAAAGTAACCAGGGGGCCAGACTTGGCTACACCTTC
cdr3_aa: CSVESNQGARLGYTF

j_call: TRBJ1-5
v_call: TRBV6-6
clone_size: NA
d_call: TRBD1
cdr3_nt: TGTGCCAGCAGTTTCATGACAGGGCATAGCCAGCCCCAGCATTTT
cdr3_aa: CASSFMTGHSQPQHF

j_call: TRBJ1-4
v_call: TRBV7-9
clone_size: NA
d_call: NA
cdr3_nt: TGTGCCAGTAGCCCGTCCCAGGGGATACCTAATGAAAAACTGTTTTTT
cdr3_aa: CASSPSQGIPNEKLFF

j_call: TRBJ1-4
v_call: TRBV5-1
clone_size: NA
d_call: NA
cdr3_nt: TGCGCCAGCAGCTTGGGGGGTCCTGAGCGTGAAAAACTGTTTTTT
cdr3_aa: CASSLGGPEREKLFF

j_call: TRBJ2-3
v_call: TRBV7-9
clone_size: NA
d_call: NA
cdr3_nt: TGTGCCAGCAGCTCCCGGACTTTTGGCACAGATACGCAGTATTTT
cdr3_aa: CASSSRTFGTDTQYF

j_call: TRBJ2-7
v_call: TRBV27
clone_size: NA
d_call: TRBD2
cdr3_nt: TGTGCCAGCAGTTTATATGGGGGAGGGCGTGCCGAGCAGTACTTC
cdr3_aa: CASSLYGGGRAEQYF

j_call: TRBJ1-1
v_call: TRBV6-6
clone_size: once
d_call: NA
cdr3_nt: TGTGCCAGCAGACGCGGTGGGGGGAACACTGAAGCTTTCTTT
cdr3_aa: CASRRGGGNTEAFF

j_call: TRBJ2-5
v_call: TRBV4-3
clone_size: NA
d_call: NA
cdr3_nt: TGCGCCAGCAGCCAAGATCTGGTCGAGACCCAGTACTTC
cdr3_aa: CASSQDLVETQYF

j_call: TRBJ2-3
v_call: TRBV7-2
clone_size: NA
d_call: TRBD2
cdr3_nt: TGTGCCAGCAGCCTCCGGACTAGCGGGAGGACAGATACGCAGTATTTT
cdr3_aa: CASSLRTSGRTDTQYF

j_call: TRBJ2-2
v_call: TRBV7-2
clone_size: NA
d_call: NA
cdr3_nt: TGTGCCAGCAGCTTACCCAGCCGGCTCAACACCGGGGAGCTGTTTTTT
cdr3_aa: CASSLPSRLNTGELFF

j_call: TRBJ2-1
v_call: TRBV4-2
clone_size: NA
d_call: NA
cdr3_nt: TGTGCCAGCAGCTCTCGGGATAATGAGCAGTTCTTC
cdr3_aa: CASSSRDNEQFF

j_call: TRBJ2-7
v_call: TRBV14
clone_size: NA
d_call: NA
cdr3_nt: TGTGCCAGCAGCCAAGAAAGGTCTAGCGGATGGGGGGCCGAGCAGTACTTC
cdr3_aa: CASSQERSSGWGAEQYF

j_call: TRBJ2-7
v_call: TRBV5-1
clone_size: NA
d_call: NA
cdr3_nt: TGCGCCAGCAGCCCAGGACAGACCTACGAGCAGTACTTC
cdr3_aa: CASSPGQTYEQYF

j_call: TRBJ2-5
v_call: TRBV14
clone_size: medium-sized
d_call: TRBD2
cdr3_nt: TGTGCCAGCAGCCGGCGGGGGGAGACCCAGTACTTC
cdr3_aa: CASSRRGETQYF

j_call: TRBJ2-5
v_call: TRBV7-7
clone_size: NA
d_call: NA
cdr3_nt: TGTGCCAGCAGCCACCGACAGGAAGAGACCCAGTACTTC
cdr3_aa: CASSHRQEETQYF

j_call: TRBJ2-5
v_call: TRBV7-9
clone_size: NA
d_call: NA
cdr3_nt: TGTGCCAGCACTTGGGAAGAGACCCAGTACTTC
cdr3_aa: CASTWEETQYF